The rows below give T cell receptor beta chains drawn from one sample of a study of blood T cell repertoires in COVID-19. Clones were read by immunoSEQ multiplex PCR, and TCRdb kept only the in-frame ones, dropping some. The sample consists of 110,000 to 150,000 clones, 80% to 90% of them appearing once. Sequenced material: peripheral blood. These receptors originate from a woman in her fifties or sixties with acute or convalescent COVID-19. Both conserved end residues are part of each CDR3. D genes are given only for firm matches. A clone size is listed for some rows: how often the clone was seen (once, few, many), or a class if it is expanded.

D,J,size,V,DNA,CDR3
-,TRBJ1-2,once,TRBV6-5,TGTGCCAGCATGGCGGGAGGGGCCCTAGACTATGGCTACACCTTC,CASMAGGALDYGYTF
TRBD1,TRBJ1-1,-,TRBV2,TGTGCCAGCATATCCAGGGGGCAAGAAGCTTTCTTT,CASISRGQEAFF
TRBD1,TRBJ2-7,-,TRBV5-1,TGCGCCAGCAGCTTGGGGGACAGGGAGCAGTACTTC,CASSLGDREQYF
-,TRBJ2-3,-,TRBV5-1,TGCGCCAGCAGCCCTCCTCAGGGGGGCCCAGATACGCAGTATTTT,CASSPPQGGPDTQYF
-,TRBJ2-1,-,TRBV30,TGTGCCTGGAGGCCAACAGGGGTTGGGAGGTACAATGAGCAGTTCTTC,CAWRPTGVGRYNEQFF
-,TRBJ1-2,-,TRBV28,TGTGCCAGCAGTTTTCAAAGCCATGGCTACACCTTC,CASSFQSHGYTF
TRBD1,TRBJ2-7,-,TRBV5-5,TGTGCCAGCAGCTTGGCCTCGGGACAGTTCCACGAGCAGTACTTC,CASSLASGQFHEQYF
-,TRBJ1-5,few,TRBV3-1/TRBV3-2,TGTGCCAGCAGCCAACAGGGTTTGAGCAATCAGCCCCAGCATTTT,CASSQQGLSNQPQHF
TRBD1,TRBJ1-5,-,TRBV6-6,TGTGCCAGCAGTTCGGGACAGGAGATTTTCCAGCCCCAGCATTTT,CASSSGQEIFQPQHF
-,TRBJ1-4,-,TRBV28,TGTGCCAGCAGTTTAGGACAAGATAATGAAAAACTGTTTTTT,CASSLGQDNEKLFF
TRBD2,TRBJ2-7,-,TRBV19,TGTGCCAGTAGTATAGGGAGCGGGAGGACCTACGAGCAGTACTTC,CASSIGSGRTYEQYF
-,TRBJ2-7,-,TRBV6-4,TGTGCCAGCAGTTTGGCAGCGCAAGGAGAGCAGTACTTC,CASSLAAQGEQYF
TRBD1,TRBJ2-7,-,TRBV11-2,TGTGCCAGCAGCCGACAGGGGAGTAACTACGAGCAGTACTTC,CASSRQGSNYEQYF
TRBD2,TRBJ2-5,-,TRBV9,TGTGCCAGCAGCGCCGAGGCGGGGGGAGGACTAACAGAGACCCAGTACTTC,CASSAEAGGGLTETQYF
-,TRBJ1-2,-,TRBV6-6,TGTGCCAGCAGCCTGGACAGCAACTATGGCTACACCTTC,CASSLDSNYGYTF
TRBD1,TRBJ2-7,-,TRBV11-2,TGTGCCAGCAGCTTCGGGACAGGCACCTACGAGCAGTACTTC,CASSFGTGTYEQYF
-,TRBJ2-1,-,TRBV7-8,TGTGCCAGCAGCCCAGGGGGCGGGGGGGCTGTTTTTTACAATGAGCAGTTCTTC,CASSPGGGGAVFYNEQFF
-,TRBJ2-7,-,TRBV30,TGTGCCTGGGGAACAGGGTTCCACGAGCAGTACTTC,CAWGTGFHEQYF
TRBD1,TRBJ1-1,once,TRBV6-5,TGTGCCAGCAGTTTGGGACAGACTTTCACTGAAGCTTTCTTT,CASSLGQTFTEAFF
-,TRBJ2-7,-,TRBV19,TGTGCCAGTAGAGGCGGAGGAAACGAGCAGTACTTC,CASRGGGNEQYF
-,TRBJ1-1,-,TRBV28,TGTGCCAGCAGTTTAAGGGCAGGGCCTAACACTGAAGCTTTCTTT,CASSLRAGPNTEAFF
-,TRBJ2-1,-,TRBV7-3,TGTGCCAGCAGCTTGTCGGCGGGGAACAATGAGCAGTTCTTC,CASSLSAGNNEQFF
TRBD1,TRBJ1-1,-,TRBV5-1,TGCGCCAGCAGCCTACCGACAGGGGTGGGAACTGAAGCTTTCTTT,CASSLPTGVGTEAFF
TRBD1,TRBJ1-4,-,TRBV28,TGTGCCAGCAGTCCTCCCAGGGGGAATAATGAAAAACTGTTTTTT,CASSPPRGNNEKLFF
-,TRBJ2-3,-,TRBV7-3,TGTGCCAGCAGCTTAAGTCCTAGCGCAGATACGCAGTATTTT,CASSLSPSADTQYF
TRBD2,TRBJ2-1,-,TRBV5-1,TGCGCCAGCAGCGCCCGAGCCCACGGGAGGACCAATGAGCAGTTCTTC,CASSARAHGRTNEQFF
TRBD1,TRBJ2-2,-,TRBV5-1,TGCGCCAGTGGGACAGGGAACACCGGGGAGCTGTTTTTT,CASGTGNTGELFF
-,TRBJ1-6,-,TRBV7-5,TGTGCCAGAAGCAAAGCAGGGAAACCCCTCCACTTT,CARSKAGKPLHF
-,TRBJ2-3,-,TRBV7-3,TGTGCCAGCAGCTTAAACAGCCTTTTCACAGATACGCAGTATTTT,CASSLNSLFTDTQYF
-,TRBJ2-1,-,TRBV3-1/TRBV3-2,TGTGCCAGCAGCCATTGGGACTCCGTCAATGAGCAGTTCTTC,CASSHWDSVNEQFF
-,TRBJ1-3,-,TRBV15,TGTGCCACCAGCGATGGGACACTCTCTGGAAACACCATATATTTT,CATSDGTLSGNTIYF
TRBD2,TRBJ2-1,-,TRBV5-1,TGCGCCAGCAGCTTGGGACTAGCGGGAGCCAATGAGCAGTTCTTC,CASSLGLAGANEQFF
TRBD1,TRBJ1-4,-,TRBV11-2,TGTGCCAGCAGCGTGCTTACAGGGGGAGGAGGTGAAAAACTGTTTTTT,CASSVLTGGGGEKLFF
-,TRBJ1-2,-,TRBV5-1,TGCGCCAGCAGCATCGAACAGGGCCTAGAGACCTTC,CASSIEQGLETF
TRBD1,TRBJ2-3,-,TRBV19,TGTGCCAGTAGTATTGACCTCAGGGGGCGCAGCACAGATACGCAGTATTTT,CASSIDLRGRSTDTQYF
-,TRBJ2-5,-,TRBV7-8,TGTGCCAGCAGCTTAGTGGCTAGCGATCTGGGGGGGACCCAGTACTTC,CASSLVASDLGGTQYF
-,TRBJ2-5,once,TRBV6-5,TGTGCCAGCAGTTACATGTCTACCCAAGAGACCCAGTACTTC,CASSYMSTQETQYF
TRBD2,TRBJ2-7,-,TRBV5-1,TGCGCCAGCAGCTTGGTAATAGCGGGACCGGGTGAGCAGTACTTC,CASSLVIAGPGEQYF
-,TRBJ1-1,-,TRBV18,TGTGCCAGCTCACTTGATACAGGGAACACTGAAGCTTTCTTT,CASSLDTGNTEAFF
TRBD2,TRBJ2-1,-,TRBV5-4,TGTGCCAGCAGCTTAAAAGCGGGAGCTCGAAATGAGCAGTTCTTC,CASSLKAGARNEQFF
TRBD1,TRBJ1-3,-,TRBV7-9,TGTGCCAGCAGCGCGAATATACAGGGGTCTGGAAACACCATATATTTT,CASSANIQGSGNTIYF
-,TRBJ1-2,few,TRBV28,TGTGCCAGCAGTTTGGGGGAGGGCTATGGCTACACCTTC,CASSLGEGYGYTF